What follows is one T cell receptor beta chain and its context. Antigen specificity is unknown. This entry belongs to a study of multiple sclerosis patients with progressive multifocal leukoencephalopathy. Notes on the study in general: In most PML patients, TRB repertoires appeared less diverse by entropy. Expanded clones at PML onset predated and persisted through natalizumab therapy.

Time point indicated: time of PML onset. After about 15 to 60 months on natalizumab, the natalizumab-treated patients developed PML. Synthetic inline TR CDR3 controls covering all V-J pairings were spiked into each PCR. Profiling relied on immunoSEQ multiplex PCR, and the TCRdb table lists in-frame clones only, not all of them. The repertoire holds about 32,000 clones, with roughly 87% as singletons. Germline V gene sequence: CDR1 SGHAT, CDR2 FQNNGV. Trimming left V 5 bases short and J 4 bases short, with 17 bases between. The CDR3 contains 15 residues. The chain couples TRBV11-2 to TRBJ1-2; weak D call: TRBD1 (6 bases). The sequence was obtained from a woman between 40 and 55 years old with progressive multifocal leukoencephalopathy. The sample here was PBMCs, taken from a patient treated with natalizumab. Here the CDR3 reads CASSRVGGKAYGYTF. CDR3 nucleotide sequence: TGTGCCAGCAGCCGAGTTGGGGGCAAGGCCTATGGCTACACCTTC.